This T cell receptor beta chain stems from a study of cytomegalovirus exposure and HLA in healthy donors (TCRdb year 2017). Study-wide context: In an earlier analysis of about 560 of the donors, around 290 Gb of sequence data and 120 million or so unique TCR beta sequences from about 179 million T cells were reported. In the later analysis, no new phenotypic data were used to find candidate immune exposures; instead, reliance was placed on TCR beta sequences and their occurrence across donors. The study combined high-throughput TCR immunosequencing, statistical association of individual TCRs with disease status, and machine learning to predict cytomegalovirus infection status. Donor age, sex, ethnicity and CMV serostatus were compiled alongside the repertoire data. A later genetic analysis used genome-wide SNP genotypes for about 55% of the 666 donors, treating that subset as a discovery cohort. An early release that covered about 640 HLA-typed donors contained about 300 gigabases of sequencing data and tens of millions of unique TCR sequences. Every repertoire in the discovery cohort had been generated on one and the same sequencing platform. Along with the roughly 670-subject first cohort, a separate validation cohort of roughly 110 different subjects was used. Five DR-DQ haplotypes were handled as single units for association and clustering, since linkage in the cohort was strong. The study profiled the T cell repertoires of approximately 700 subjects by immunosequencing and related them to cytomegalovirus serostatus. The aim of the study was to test whether cataloging public T cell receptors could identify signatures of past pathogen exposure. The number of typed donors differed by locus: about 629-630 for A, B, C, DRB1 and DQB1; 500 to 550 for DQA1; 606 for DPA1; and about 450 for DPB1. Class I and class II HLA loci were covered by the typing at four-digit resolution. A later analysis re-examined previously published TCR beta repertoires from about 700 donors and added high-resolution HLA genotyping to investigate patterns of TCR occurrence. To decide whether each TCR beta V gene segment behaved as functional or pseudogenic, an earlier analysis of some 600 of the donors relied on high-throughput TCR beta sequencing. The genetic ancestry cluster associated with self-reported Caucasian donors included approximately 85% of the 398 genotyped donors. On average, 235,054 unique TCR beta nucleotide sequences were sequenced per donor among 350 to 400 genotyped donors of the cohort, with 15% to 20% of those sequences being non-productive. The paper as a whole reports these results and caveats: A later analysis found that most CMV-associated TCR beta chains appeared HLA-restricted, with HLA associations seemingly driven largely by CMV exposure. The study listed 164 TCR beta chains as associated with cytomegalovirus. When HLA alleles, especially DR and DQ, strongly co-occurred, TCR associations were difficult to assign to individual alleles. The authors suggested that the approach could potentially be extended to other disease states and immunological phenotypes. Presence/absence analyses assumed roughly uniform sequencing depth across donors, an assumption that may not hold. In a later analysis, HLA-associated TCR beta chains were found to be more clonally expanded and to have lower generation probabilities than equally common non-associated chains. Most TCR sequences were seen in very few donors, while some public TCRs were found in many individuals. In vitro tests confirmed that three of the cytomegalovirus-associated TCR beta chains recognize cytomegalovirus antigens. A group of highly shared sequence variants was considered likely to be a technical artifact of the sequencing pipeline. Compared with the approximately 670-donor mean, donors in an Asian-associated ancestry cluster had fewer N-insertions in productive TCRs, according to a later genetic analysis. In a later analysis, TCR association rates were found to vary across HLA loci, with the most associated TCRs seen for DRB1 alleles and the fewest for HLA-C alleles. A later genetic analysis associated a missense DCLRE1C variant with V-gene and J-gene trimming of TCR beta chains, and an independent cohort replicated the association. For the cohort, immune exposure information was limited to CMV serostatus. In an earlier analysis of 587 of the donors, most TCR beta V segments were observed in productive rearrangements about 87% or about 30% of the time, broadly matching IMGT annotations. A later analysis reported that several top co-occurrence clusters appeared linked to parvovirus B19, influenza, CMV and Epstein-Barr virus. In this cohort, only TCR beta chains were sequenced, and detectable features were limited by the absence of alpha or paired-chain data. Linkage disequilibrium might explain the correlated functional status among segregating V segments, but an unknown experimental factor could not be ruled out. The classifier was reported to diagnose cytomegalovirus status with high specificity and sensitivity in both the original cohort and the validation cohort. Because some donors lacked HLA typing at each locus, the association tests relied only on the typed subset. A further reported finding was that TCR beta sequences accurately predicted the HLA-A and HLA-B alleles for most subjects in the first cohort. Specific HLA alleles were associated with over 15,000 TCR beta sequences at a false discovery rate of 0.05 in a later analysis. Seventeen rarely observed V segments, including chromosome 9 orphons, were excluded from the earlier analysis of almost 600 of the donors because counts were too low. The 87-base-pair reads could not distinguish some IMGT-functional V segments, including TRBV6-2 and TRBV6-3, so those segments were excluded.

V is reduced by 7 bases and J by 3 bases, leaving a spacing of 10 bases between them. As encoded in the germline V gene, CDR1 is MDHEN while CDR2 is SYDVKM. The CDR3 measures 12 amino acids from cysteine to phenylalanine. Only the CDR3 DNA stays, 36 bases, in frame from base 1. In total, just over 650 healthy bone marrow donors made up the cohort. Cohort members were all nominally healthy when sampled, although unrecorded immune exposures were likely present. The donor tested CMV seronegative, placing the donor among the 350 or so seronegative members of the cohort. Each donor provided a peripheral blood sample, and peripheral blood mononuclear cells were used for TCR beta sequencing. Genomic DNA extraction from the blood cell samples was performed with the Qiagen DNeasy Blood Extraction Kit. Receptor amplification or capture employed the immunoSEQ multiplex PCR assay. A mixture of 60 forward primers for TCR Vbeta segments and 13 reverse primers for TCR Jbeta segments was used in the multiplex PCR. Amplification of the CDR3 region of rearranged TCR beta genes was performed with a multiplex PCR assay on genomic DNA. The Illumina HiSeq System was used to sequence the amplified TCR beta libraries as 87-base-pair reads. The original pipeline was this. Across the 666 repertoires, a later analysis counted 60 million to 90 million unique TCR beta chains, approximately 12 million of which were shared by at least two donors. Raw reads were error-corrected and collapsed into unique sequences with a nearest-neighbor algorithm that merged closely related sequences to remove PCR and sequencing errors. Alignment of CDR3 sequences to IMGT reference sequences was used to assign V, D and J gene segments. For a sequence to be retained, a match of at least six nucleotides was required to both a V gene segment and a J gene segment. Rearrangements were classified as productive when the CDR3 lacked stop codons and remained in frame with V and J, and all other rearrangements were classified as non-productive. Following IMGT convention, CDR3 was defined as the stretch from the second conserved V-encoded cysteine to the conserved J-encoded phenylalanine. The earlier analysis of approximately 590 of the donors excluded any sequence lacking an unambiguous match to a single V gene segment. An earlier analysis of roughly 590 of the donors called V segments functional above 56.7% productive rearrangements and segregating when the between-donor standard deviation exceeded 5%. To diagnose cytomegalovirus status from the catalog of TCR beta chain sequences, a statistical classification framework was built. In a later analysis, V and J genes were assigned by comparing TCR nucleotide sequences against IMGT/GENE-DB human TR gene sequences. Using the TCRdist pipeline, a later analysis assigned CDR3 sequences along with most-parsimonious VDJ recombination scenarios. In a later analysis, each TCR beta chain was defined by its CDR3 amino acid sequence together with its V-gene family, and reads without a unique V-gene family were excluded. As a way to deal with suspected cross-contamination and a sequencing artifact, a later analysis dropped hundreds of nucleotide sequences that were highly shared and had low generation probability. In a later analysis, a clonal expansion index for each public chain was calculated from normalized within-repertoire ranks of inferred template counts. A later analysis computed generation probabilities with a VDJ recombination model fitted to out-of-frame rearrangements, and checked the results against IGoR. In a later analysis, TCR-TCR, TCR-HLA and TCR-CMV co-occurrence was scored with hypergeometric tests, and a repertoire-size bias correction was applied to TCR pairs. A later analysis estimated false discovery rates by permuting HLA or CMV assignments 20 times. In a later analysis, co-occurring TCRs were grouped using DBSCAN, with TCRdist sequence similarity added in when clustering inside HLA-allele-positive subsets. Repertoires with fewer than 30,000 or more than 120,000 public chains were left out of co-occurrence clustering, as were four to six repertoires with anomalous nucleotide sharing. Held by TCRdb, this immuneACCESS table contains in-frame sequences only and omits some clones. Under half of the omission traces to an unresolved V gene where checked; the cause of the rest is unknown. The D gene and trimming were derived from the DNA, and the V and J assignments and clone size from that table. In this sample the table shows 200,000 or so clones, 70% to 80% of which occur a single time. The ten most abundant clones make up 3.5% to 4% of the sample.

Comment on this clone: No cognate antigen has been identified for it. Base qualities are missing; no much larger clone stands one base away.

The source material was PBMCs. The sequence joins TRBV28 to TRBJ2-7; possibly the D gene is TRBD2, per 6 matching bases. This receptor was taken from a male donor in good health and CMV-seronegative. The DNA sequence is as follows: TGTGCCAGCAAGGAGGGGAACTACGAGCAGTACTTC. Protein translation: CASKEGNYEQYF.